The 20 T cell receptor beta chains listed next were all sequenced from one sample in a study of shared clonotypes between healthy human individuals. Assay used: immunoSEQ multiplex PCR; TCRdb lists only in-frame clones, some missing. This sample yields millions of clones, of which 93% are seen a single time; under 2% belongs to the top ten. Naive CD8 cells comprised CD45RO-negative, CCR7-positively selected cells, excluding terminally differentiated effector memory CD45RA+ cells. Sequencing used naive CD8+ T cells from PBMCs. Receptors originate from a man aged 18 to 29 in good health. Some clones in this sample may be carry-over from other donors' samples.

This clone was recorded a few times. The V gene is TRBV28, the J gene TRBJ1-5; no clear D gene. Trimming left V 8 bases short and J 1 base short, with 12 bases between. The CDR3 consists of 14 residues. Per germline, CDR1 MDHEN and CDR2 SYDVKM. CDR3 nucleotides: TGTGCCAGCCGCAGTATCCGAAGCAATCAGCCCCAGCATTTT. It translates to CASRSIRSNQPQHF. Full variable domain (rest looked up from reference TRBV28 and TRBJ1-5): DVKVTQSSRYLVKRTGEKVFLECVQDMDHENMFWYRQDPGLGLRLIYFSYDVKMKEKGDIPEGYSVSREKKERFSLILESASTNQTSMYLCASRSIRSNQPQHFGDGTRLSIL.

In this sample, this clone turned up once. The chain combines TRBV13 with TRBJ2-7; 9 bases map to TRBD2. J gave up 7 bases and V 3 bases, and 10 bases lay outside the gene matches. Germline CDR1 reads PRHDT; CDR2 reads FYEKMQ (reference sequence). The CDR3 spans 15 residues. The CDR3 sequence is CASSFGREGLWEQYF. The CDR3 DNA sequence: TGTGCCAGCAGCTTCGGGCGGGAGGGCCTGTGGGAGCAGTACTTC.

The rearrangement uses TRBV4-3 and TRBJ2-1, with 12 bases matching TRBD2. The CDR3 covers 17 residues. In germline, CDR1 is LGHNA, CDR2 YSLEER. Trimming cost V 1 base and J 16 bases; bases outside gene matches: 17. The DNA for the CDR3 is TGCGCCAGCAGCCAAGTACATTGGACTAGCGGGGTTCCCAATTTCTTCTTC. Its translation: CASSQVHWTSGVPNFFF.

The V call is TRBV2, the J call TRBJ2-7; 7 nucleotides align to TRBD1. This CDR3 has 15 amino acids. J lost 4 bases, V lost 7 bases, and 13 bases had no gene match. Germline CDR1 SNHLY, CDR2 FYNNEI. The CDR3 DNA follows: TGTGCCAGCAAAGAGCCCGGGACAGCGGTTTACGAGCAGTACTTC. Protein sequence: CASKEPGTAVYEQYF.

About this clone itself: A single base separates this from a much larger clone, so it may be a read error. This same CDR3 is encoded by further DNA sequences in the sample. The J gene is TRBJ2-7, the V gene TRBV28; possibly TRBD1 or TRBD2 for D (5 bases each). The CDR3 runs 11 residues. CDR1 and CDR2 (germline): MDHEN, SYDVKM. V was shortened by 2 bases and J by 6 bases, with 5 bases between the two germline ends. The CDR3 is CASSLGGEQYF. The CDR3 coding sequence is TGTGCCAGCAGTTTAGGGGGCGAGCAGTACTTC.

The genes are TRBV27 and TRBJ1-1; TRBD1 is a possible D gene (6 bases). CDR3 length: 15 residues. Trimming pared 3 bases from V and 5 bases from J, leaving 16 bases between. The germline V gene has CDR1 MNHEY and CDR2 SMNVEV (reference sequence). CDR3 DNA sequence: TGTGCCAGCAGTTTGGGGGCAGGGACGGGGACTGAAGCTTTCTTT. Its protein product is CASSLGAGTGTEAFF.

J is TRBJ2-6 and V is TRBV11-2; D might be TRBD1 (6 bases). The V end was cut by 5 bases, the J end by 4 bases, with 21 bases between. Per the germline V gene, CDR1 is SGHAT and CDR2 is FQNNGV. The CDR3 runs to 18 residues. The CDR3 is CASSPFPQGPLGANVLTF. In nucleotides, the CDR3 is TGTGCCAGCAGCCCATTTCCACAGGGTCCCTTGGGGGCCAACGTCCTGACTTTC.

This chain connects TRBV4-3 to TRBJ2-1, with D unclear. The CDR3 runs 14 residues. CDR1 is LGHNA, CDR2 YSLEER, per germline. Between the trimmed V and J ends, which lost 1 base and 6 bases, there was a span of 10 bases. The CDR3, as DNA: TGCGCCAGCAGCCAAGTTCCACGGTCCAATGAGCAGTTCTTC. The encoded protein is CASSQVPRSNEQFF.

The V call is TRBV6-1, the J call TRBJ2-2; possibly TRBD1 for D (5 bases). Trimming pared 5 bases from V and 7 bases from J, leaving 8 bases between. Germline V gene sequence: CDR1 MNHNS, CDR2 SASEGT. The CDR3 contains 12 residues. CDR3 bases: TGTGCCAGCAGTATCGACAGCGGGGAGCTGTTTTTT. Protein product: CASSIDSGELFF.

The chain couples TRBV19 to TRBJ2-2, with TRBD2 matching 7 bases. CDR3 length equals 17 residues. The V segment lost 4 bases and the J segment 6 bases; nucleotides outside the gene matches: 14. Germline V gene sequence: CDR1 LNHDA, CDR2 SQIVND (reference sequence). The CDR3 region has the DNA TGTGCCAGTAGTAGTACCCCCCGGACTAGAGTTTCCGGGGAGCTGTTTTTT. It translates to CASSSTPRTRVSGELFF.

This clone was picked up a small number of times. CDR3 in amino acids: CASRRNTEAFF. The CDR3 DNA is TGTGCCAGCAGGCGGAACACTGAAGCTTTCTTT. The chain recombines TRBV28 with TRBJ1-1; D is unresolved. This CDR3 is 11 amino acids long. V was trimmed by 6 bases and J by 1 base, leaving 3 bases between them. CDR1 and CDR2 (germline): MDHEN, SYDVKM.

The table lists this clone with a count of one. Additional DNA sequences in this sample encode the identical CDR3. This chain links TRBV27 with TRBJ2-3, with unresolved D. The V end was cut by 5 bases, the J end by 2 bases, with 14 bases between. The germline V gene has CDR1 MNHEY and CDR2 SMNVEV (reference sequence). This CDR3 spans 15 amino acids. CDR3 nucleotides: TGTGCCAGCAGTCCTCGAGGACGGAACACAGATACGCAGTATTTT. This sequence encodes CASSPRGRNTDTQYF.

The V and J genes are TRBV5-8 and TRBJ1-1; no reliable D call. Germline CDR1 is SGHTS and CDR2 is YDEGEE. V lost 6 bases to trimming and J lost 0 bases, with 15 bases between them. This CDR3 is built from 15 residues. CDR3 loop: CASTIGYRMNTEAFF. CDR3 coding DNA: TGTGCCAGCACCATAGGGTACCGGATGAACACTGAAGCTTTCTTT. Full variable domain (rest looked up from reference TRBV5-8 and TRBJ1-1): EAGVTQSPTHLIKTRGQQATLRCSPISGHTSVYWYQQALGLGLQFLLWYDEGEERNRGNFPPRFSGRQFPNYSSELNVNALELEDSALYLCASTIGYRMNTEAFFGQGTRLTVV.

V and J are TRBV5-5 and TRBJ2-1, with D uncertain. The CDR3 is 14 amino acids. The V end lost 0 bases, the J end lost 8 bases, and 12 bases lay between the germline ends. Germline V gene lookup returns CDR1 SGHKS and CDR2 YYEKEE (reference sequence). The CDR3 DNA is TGTGCCAGCAGCTTGGATCTGATAAGCGATGAGCAGTTCTTC. Residues: CASSLDLISDEQFF. Full variable domain (remainder filled in from reference TRBV5-5 and TRBJ2-1): DAGVTQSPTHLIKTRGQQVTLRCSPISGHKSVSWYQQVLGQGPQFIFQYYEKEERGRGNFPDRFSARQFPNYSSELNVNALLLGDSALYLCASSLDLISDEQFFGPGTRLTVL.

This clone was seen only once. This specimen includes other DNA sequences encoding the same CDR3. V gene TRBV6-4 combines with J gene TRBJ2-1; D tentatively fits TRBD1 or TRBD2 (5 bases each). The CDR3 covers 14 residues. CDR1 MRHNA and CDR2 SNTAGT come from the germline V gene. V dropped 2 bases and J dropped 0 bases, with 5 bases sitting between them. CDR3 residues: CASSDGGSYNEQFF. The CDR3 DNA is TGTGCCAGCAGTGACGGGGGCTCCTACAATGAGCAGTTCTTC.

As concerns this clone: Other DNA sequences in the sample encode the same CDR3. This chain links TRBV7-3 with TRBJ1-2; 7 bases fit TRBD1. The CDR3 is made up of 13 amino acids. Germline V lookup: CDR1 SGHTA, CDR2 FQGTGA. Trimming at V came to 5 bases and at J to 3 bases, leaving 3 bases not matched to a gene. In DNA form, the CDR3 reads TGTGCCAGCAGCCCCAGGGGGGACTATGGCTACACCTTC. It translates to CASSPRGDYGYTF.

V is TRBV7-9 and J is TRBJ2-1, with D unclear. The ends were cut back, 5 bases at V and 8 bases at J, with 10 bases in the middle. The germline CDR1 and CDR2 sequences are SEHNR and FQNEAQ (reference sequence). The CDR3 is 12 residues long. The CDR3 loop reads CASSPPGHEQFF. Here the CDR3 DNA reads TGTGCCAGCAGCCCCCCCGGGCATGAGCAGTTCTTC. Full variable domain (missing parts from reference TRBV7-9 and TRBJ2-1): DTGVSQNPRHKITKRGQNVTFRCDPISEHNRLYWYRQTLGQGPEFLTYFQNEAQLEKSRLLSDRFSAERPKGSFSTLEIQRTEQGDSAMYLCASSPPGHEQFFGPGTRLTVL.

This clone has just a few counts. The V and J genes are TRBV7-9 and TRBJ1-1; D might be TRBD1 (6 bases). The ends were cut back, 3 bases at V and 1 base at J, with 12 bases in the middle. Per germline, CDR1 SEHNR and CDR2 FQNEAQ (reference sequence). This CDR3 has 15 residues. In DNA form, the CDR3 reads TGTGCCAGCAGCTTGATGATGACAGGGAACACTGAAGCTTTCTTT. It translates to CASSLMMTGNTEAFF.

The V and J genes are TRBV4-1 and TRBJ1-5; tentatively, D is TRBD1 (5 bases). Germline CDR1 MGHRA, CDR2 YSYEKL. Trimming pared 0 bases from V and 2 bases from J, leaving 8 bases between. The CDR3 is 15 amino acids. CDR3 loop: CASSQDWGRNQPQHF. The CDR3 DNA is TGCGCCAGCAGCCAAGATTGGGGCCGCAATCAGCCCCAGCATTTT.

This rearrangement joins TRBV5-4 to TRBJ2-1, with D perhaps TRBD2 (5 bases). CDR3 length: 14 residues. Germline lookup yields CDR1 SGHNT and CDR2 YYREEE (reference sequence). Trimming took off 9 bases at V and 6 bases at J, with 19 bases between the two ends. The CDR3 protein is CATLPGLGVNEQFF. The CDR3 DNA reads TGTGCCACCCTCCCCGGACTGGGCGTCAATGAGCAGTTCTTC. Combining the CDR3 with reference TRBV5-4 and TRBJ2-1 gives the whole variable domain ETGVTQSPTHLIKTRGQQVTLRCSSQSGHNTVSWYQQALGQGPQFIFQYYREEENGRGNFPPRFSGLQFPNYSSELNVNALELDDSALYLCATLPGLGVNEQFFGPGTRLTVL.